These 26 T cell receptor beta chains were sequenced from one sample in a study of blood T cell repertoires in COVID-19. Clones were read by immunoSEQ multiplex PCR, and TCRdb kept only the in-frame ones, dropping some. The sample has tens of thousands of clones; over 65% are singletons. Source material: peripheral blood. These receptors were collected from a human donor in a cohort sampled during active COVID-19.

The chain is built from TRBV12-3 or TRBV12-4 and TRBJ1-1, with 8 bases aligning to TRBD1. V lost 8 bases, J lost 4 bases, and 0 bases stayed unmatched. The CDR3 consists of 11 residues. The CDR3 sequence: CASDRGTEAFF. The CDR3 DNA sequence: TGTGCCAGCGACAGGGGCACTGAAGCTTTCTTT.

This chain links TRBV27 with TRBJ2-7; 7 bases fit TRBD1. CDR1 is MNHEY and CDR2 is SMNVEV in the germline V gene (reference sequence). The V segment lost 0 bases and the J segment 3 bases; nucleotides outside the gene matches: 14. This CDR3 contains 18 residues. The DNA of the CDR3 is TGTGCCAGCAGTTTATCACCCGGGCGCGGCAGGGGGAACTACGAGCAGTACTTC. This sequence encodes CASSLSPGRGRGNYEQYF.

V and J are TRBV7-9 and TRBJ1-2; a possible D gene is TRBD1 (5 bases). CDR1 is SEHNR and CDR2 is FQNEAQ in the germline V gene (reference sequence). CDR3 length: 12 residues. The V and J ends lost 5 bases and 7 bases respectively, with 11 bases between them. CDR3 protein: CASSPQGTGYTF. Here the CDR3 DNA reads TGTGCCAGCAGCCCCCAGGGAACTGGCTACACCTTC.

This chain connects TRBV3-1 (or the pseudogene TRBV3-2) to TRBJ2-3, with D possibly matching TRBD2 (5 bases). Trimming removed 4 bases from V and 4 bases from J, with 6 bases in between. This CDR3 is built from 12 residues. Germline assignment: CDR1 LGHDT and CDR2 YNNKEL (reference sequence). The chain's CDR3 is CASSLLADTQYF. The CDR3 DNA reads as TGTGCCAGCAGCCTACTAGCAGATACGCAGTATTTT.

The rearrangement joins TRBV24-1 to TRBJ2-1; 12 bases are shared with TRBD1. CDR1 is KGHDR, CDR2 SFDVKD, per germline. The CDR3 sequence is 18 residues long. V lost 2 bases, J lost 3 bases, and 7 bases stayed unmatched. The CDR3 region has the DNA TGTGCCACCAGTGATTCCGGGGGACAGGGGGCAGTCTACAATGAGCAGTTCTTC. Translation: CATSDSGGQGAVYNEQFF.

The genes are TRBV6-5 and TRBJ1-3, with D tentatively TRBD1 (6 bases). Germline V gene data show CDR1 as MNHEY and CDR2 as SVGAGI. The length of the CDR3 is 15 residues. V was shortened by 5 bases and J by 8 bases, with 19 bases between the two germline ends. As DNA, the CDR3 is TGTGCCAGCAGTCTCCAGGGACACCGAGGAGACACCATATATTTT. Translating gives CASSLQGHRGDTIYF.

This chain links TRBV6-1 with TRBJ2-4; maybe TRBD2 (5 bases). V was cut by 3 bases and J by 6 bases, with 9 bases left in between. In germline, CDR1 is MNHNS, CDR2 SASEGT. The CDR3 contains 13 residues. This CDR3 is CASSESGLNIQYF. CDR3 nucleotide sequence: TGTGCCAGCAGTGAGAGCGGTCTAAACATTCAGTACTTC.

The gene calls are TRBV12-3 or TRBV12-4 and TRBJ2-2; a possible D gene is TRBD2 (6 bases). The CDR3 runs 13 residues. V was trimmed by 10 bases and J by 8 bases, leaving 17 bases between them. The CDR3 DNA sequence: TGTGCCACCCCGGACTACCCCACGGGGGAGCTGTTTTTT. Protein: CATPDYPTGELFF.

V is TRBV5-1 and J is TRBJ2-3, with D possibly matching TRBD2 (5 bases). The CDR3 is made up of 17 amino acids. The V end lost 4 bases, the J end lost 2 bases, and 20 bases lay between the germline ends. Germline V gene lookup returns CDR1 SGHRS and CDR2 YFSETQ. The CDR3 loop reads CASSRRATVANTDTQYF. CDR3 nucleotide sequence: TGCGCCAGCAGCCGAAGAGCAACGGTAGCGAACACAGATACGCAGTATTTT.

A few counts support this clone. The rearrangement joins TRBV4-1 to TRBJ2-7; TRBD2 matches 14 bases. The V segment lost 3 bases and the J segment 6 bases; nucleotides outside the gene matches: 7. Germline V lookup: CDR1 MGHRA, CDR2 YSYEKL. This CDR3 spans 16 amino acids. CDR3 coding DNA: TGCGCCAGCAGCCATCGACTAGCGGGAGGGCCCGTCGAGCAGTACTTC. It yields the protein CASSHRLAGGPVEQYF.

J is TRBJ2-5 and V is TRBV29-1; weak D call: TRBD2 (5 bases). The CDR3 runs to 12 residues. Germline CDR1 reads SQVTM; CDR2 reads ANQGSEA. Trimming shortened V by 6 bases and J by 5 bases, and 13 bases separated the two germline ends. The CDR3 loop reads CSVGLIGETQYF. The CDR3 region has the DNA TGCAGCGTCGGACTGATCGGGGAGACCCAGTACTTC.

This clone was found once. This rearrangement joins TRBV24-1 to TRBJ2-2, with TRBD1 identical over 7 bases. V lost 7 bases to trimming and J lost 13 bases; unmatched junction nucleotides: 11. Germline values: CDR1 KGHDR, CDR2 SFDVKD. CDR3 length equals 13 residues. The CDR3 here is CATSQPTGMRLFF. CDR3 nucleotides: TGTGCCACCAGCCAACCGACAGGGATGAGGCTGTTTTTT.

The chain recombines TRBV6-1 with TRBJ2-1; D perhaps matches TRBD1 (6 bases). V lost 3 bases to trimming and J lost 13 bases, with 16 bases between them. This CDR3 spans 13 amino acids. The germline gives CDR1 MNHNS, CDR2 SASEGT. For the CDR3, the DNA is TGTGCCAGCAGTGAGATACAGGGTGGTTTACAGTTCTTC. Encoded protein: CASSEIQGGLQFF.

This clone showed up just once. The J gene is TRBJ2-1, the V gene TRBV10-3, with 11 positions matching TRBD2. CDR3 size: 17 residues. Unmatched junction bases numbered 9, after V lost 7 bases and J lost 1 base. Germline CDR1 ENHRY, CDR2 SYGVKD. The CDR3 here is CAITGTSGRLSYNEQFF. CDR3 nucleotide sequence: TGTGCCATCACCGGGACTAGCGGAAGACTGTCCTACAATGAGCAGTTCTTC.

The chain employs TRBV11-1 and TRBJ2-7; D is ambiguous. Germline lookup yields CDR1 SGHAT and CDR2 FQDESV (reference sequence). V shed 5 bases and J shed 4 bases, with 18 bases lying between them. The CDR3 runs to 15 residues. The CDR3 protein is CASSQQAVARYEQYF. DNA for the CDR3: TGTGCCAGCAGCCAACAAGCAGTAGCTCGTTACGAGCAGTACTTC. The whole variable domain, filled in from reference TRBV11-1 and TRBJ2-7, reads EAEVAQSPRYKITEKSQAVAFWCDPISGHATLYWYRQILGQGPELLVQFQDESVVDDSQLPKDRFSAERLKGVDSTLKIQPAELGDSAMYLCASSQQAVARYEQYFGPGTRLTVT.

The V gene is TRBV2, the J gene TRBJ2-5, with 7 nucleotides matching TRBD1. Germline values: CDR1 SNHLY, CDR2 FYNNEI. V lost 6 bases, J lost 4 bases, and 5 bases stayed unmatched. The CDR3 runs 13 residues. CDR3 sequence reads: CASRQGFPETQYF. CDR3 bases: TGTGCCAGCAGACAGGGGTTCCCAGAGACCCAGTACTTC.

The chain links TRBV6-5 to TRBJ2-2, with a tentative D call TRBD1 (5 bases). Trimming took 8 bases from V and 7 from J, leaving 14 bases between them. The length of the CDR3 is 13 residues. CDR1 MNHEY and CDR2 SVGAGI come from the germline V gene. This chain's CDR3 is CASWGLGLGELFF. As DNA, the CDR3 is TGTGCCAGCTGGGGCCTAGGTCTCGGGGAGCTGTTTTTT.

The rearrangement joins TRBV19 to TRBJ1-5, with D uncertain. This CDR3 is built from 15 residues. Looked up from germline, CDR1 is LNHDA and CDR2 is SQIVND (reference sequence). V gave up 3 bases and J gave up 3 bases, with 12 bases separating them. CDR3 sequence: CASSIAGRYNQPQHF. The CDR3, as DNA: TGTGCCAGTAGTATTGCTGGCAGATACAATCAGCCCCAGCATTTT.

The rearrangement links TRBV27 to TRBJ2-7; weak D call: TRBD1 (5 bases). This CDR3 region has 14 residues. V was cut by 5 bases and J by 2 bases, with 13 bases left in between. Per germline, CDR1 MNHEY and CDR2 SMNVEV (reference sequence). CDR3 amino acids: CASSGAYGAYEQYF. In DNA, the CDR3 is TGTGCCAGCAGTGGGGCGTACGGAGCCTACGAGCAGTACTTC.

The CDR3: CASSPGTGSSGELFF. The CDR3 DNA reads TGTGCCAGCAGTCCCGGGACAGGGTCGTCCGGGGAGCTGTTTTTT. This chain uses TRBV28 with TRBJ2-2; 9 bases map to TRBD1. Germline values: CDR1 MDHEN, CDR2 SYDVKM. Trimming at V came to 5 bases and at J to 6 bases, leaving 7 bases not matched to a gene. There are 15 residues in the CDR3.

The chain carries TRBV5-1 and TRBJ2-2, with D maybe TRBD2 (5 bases). The CDR3 sequence is 16 residues long. V was trimmed by 0 bases and J by 4 bases, leaving 13 bases between them. Germline V lookup: CDR1 SGHRS, CDR2 YFSETQ. The CDR3 region is CASSLGLEAGTGELFF. CDR3 sequence (DNA): TGCGCCAGCAGCTTGGGGCTAGAGGCGGGCACCGGGGAGCTGTTTTTT.

This clone was detected once. The CDR3 reads CAISPRGDEQFF. The CDR3 DNA follows: TGTGCCATCAGCCCACGGGGGGATGAGCAGTTCTTC. The chain links TRBV10-3 to TRBJ2-1; the match to TRBD2 covers 7 bases. This CDR3 has 12 amino acids. Germline V gene data show CDR1 as ENHRY and CDR2 as SYGVKD. V lost 6 bases to trimming and J lost 8 bases; unmatched junction nucleotides: 4.

This clone showed up just a few times. The chain has TRBV21-1 and TRBJ1-2. TRBV21-1 is classified as a pseudogene. CDR3 length: 17 residues. CDR3 coding DNA: TGTGCCAGCAGCAATTTTCGGAGCCCATCGGTCCCTTATGGCTACACCTTC. The encoded protein is CASSNFRSPSVPYGYTF.

The chain recombines TRBV2 with TRBJ1-4; 11 nucleotides agree with TRBD1. Germline trimming cut 6 bases from V and 8 bases from J; bases unmatched to any gene: 11. This CDR3 is 16 amino acids long. In germline, CDR1 is SNHLY, CDR2 FYNNEI. The CDR3 DNA follows: TGTGCCAGCAGGGGCCGGACAGGGGGCGTGAGGGAAAAACTGTTTTTT. It specifies CASRGRTGGVREKLFF. The full variable domain, completed using reference TRBV2 and TRBJ1-4, is EPEVTQTPSHQVTQMGQEVILRCVPISNHLYFYWYRQILGQKVEFLVSFYNNEISEKSEIFDDQFSVERPDGSNFTLKIRSTKLEDSAMYFCASRGRTGGVREKLFFGSGTQLSVL.

This clone was seen just once. J is TRBJ2-2 and V is TRBV4-3, with D hard to call. The germline V gene has CDR1 LGHNA and CDR2 YSLEER. CDR3 length equals 14 residues. Trimming took 4 bases from V and 0 from J, leaving 6 bases between them. CDR3 sequence: CASSRTPNTGELFF. The CDR3 DNA is TGCGCCAGCAGCCGAACTCCGAACACCGGGGAGCTGTTTTTT.

This chain links TRBV14 with TRBJ2-2, with 11 bases aligning to TRBD2. Germline loops: CDR1 SGHDN, CDR2 FVKESK. Germline trimming cut 4 bases from V and 5 bases from J; bases unmatched to any gene: 9. The length of the CDR3 is 17 residues. The CDR3 loop is CASSPRWLAGGTGELFF. CDR3 DNA sequence: TGTGCCAGCAGCCCCCGGTGGTTAGCGGGAGGGACCGGGGAGCTGTTTTTT.